This T cell receptor beta chain was retrieved from a study of siplizumab effects on memory and regulatory T cells. Whole-study results and caveats: Alloreactive clones mapping to unstimulated subsets formed only a minor fraction. Proof of suppressive function in proliferating Tregs from siplizumab cultures was not established. Unstimulated naive T cells seemed to show more diversity than memory cells did, and they also seemed to be among the major contributors to the alloresponse. The authors could not assign a naive or memory phenotype to roughly 75-96% of proliferating CD4+ or CD8+ clones.

Trimming pared 8 bases from V and 1 base from J, leaving 8 bases between. CDR1 is SNHLY and CDR2 is FYNNEI in the germline V gene. The CDR3 has 13 residues. Libraries were prepared by immunoSEQ multiplex PCR; TCRdb keeps only in-frame clonotypes and omits some of them. The table has some 96,000 clones, more than 90% seen once. Concerning this clone: The antigen is undetermined.

The specimen sequenced was CD4+ T cells sorted from blood. The clonotype was recovered from a human donor in good health. J is TRBJ2-2 and V is TRBV2; no clear D gene. As DNA, the CDR3 is TGTGCCAGCTGCTCAGGGAACACCGGGGAGCTGTTTTTT. Residues: CASCSGNTGELFF.